This is a list of T cell receptor beta chains from one sample in a study of blood T cell repertoires in COVID-19. Measured with immunoSEQ multiplex PCR; TCRdb has only the in-frame clones, and not every one. This table holds about 79,000 clones, 80% to 90% found once. The sample taken for sequencing was peripheral blood. These TCRs come from a man aged 70 or older with active or convalescent COVID-19. Each CDR3 is given with its conserved first and last residue. The D gene is left open where the match is weak. Clone size is shown for a subset of rows, as once, few, many or a class of expanded clone.

V	D	size	J	CDR3	DNA
TRBV18	TRBD1	once	TRBJ2-2	CASSPWTGVDTGELFF	TGTGCCAGCTCACCCTGGACAGGGGTCGACACCGGGGAGCTGTTTTTT
TRBV5-6	NA	NA	TRBJ1-4	CASSFRQASNEKLFF	TGTGCCAGCAGCTTCCGACAGGCGTCTAATGAAAAACTGTTTTTT
TRBV15	NA	NA	TRBJ2-5	CATSRDKGVETQYF	TGTGCCACCAGCAGAGATAAGGGAGTCGAGACCCAGTACTTC
TRBV3-1/TRBV3-2	TRBD1	once	TRBJ1-4	CASSQGTGWEKLFF	TGTGCCAGCAGCCAAGGGACAGGGTGGGAAAAACTGTTTTTT
TRBV11-2	TRBD2	NA	TRBJ2-5	CASSPSGSQTQYF	TGTGCCAGCAGCCCTAGCGGGAGCCAGACCCAGTACTTC
TRBV2	NA	NA	TRBJ2-3	CASSEAAYTQYF	TGTGCCAGCAGTGAAGCGGCATATACGCAGTATTTT
TRBV5-1	NA	NA	TRBJ1-2	CASSSSGGGRYGYTF	TGCGCCAGCAGCTCTTCAGGAGGAGGGCGTTATGGCTACACCTTC
TRBV9	TRBD1	NA	TRBJ1-2	CASSATGEIYGYTF	TGTGCCAGCAGCGCAACAGGGGAAATCTATGGCTACACCTTC
TRBV6-5	NA	NA	TRBJ2-7	CASSRGNTGSYEQYF	TGTGCCAGCAGTCGAGGGAATACGGGGTCCTACGAGCAGTACTTC
TRBV7-7	TRBD1	NA	TRBJ1-1	CASRPLGQGAIGTEAFF	TGTGCTAGCCGGCCCTTGGGACAGGGGGCCATTGGCACTGAAGCTTTCTTT
TRBV5-6	NA	NA	TRBJ2-7	CASSFHTGLTYEQYF	TGTGCCAGCAGCTTTCACACGGGACTCACCTACGAGCAGTACTTC
TRBV5-1	NA	once	TRBJ1-1	CASSLEVRQWNTEAFF	TGCGCCAGCAGCTTGGAAGTAAGACAGTGGAACACTGAAGCTTTCTTT
TRBV10-3	NA	NA	TRBJ1-1	CAISEPTGANTEAFF	TGTGCCATCAGTGAGCCGACAGGAGCGAACACTGAAGCTTTCTTT
TRBV6-6	TRBD2	NA	TRBJ2-7	CASSYPTSGSVYEQYF	TGTGCCAGCAGTTACCCGACTAGCGGGAGTGTCTACGAGCAGTACTTC
TRBV6-5	TRBD1	NA	TRBJ1-6	CASTTGQIFNSPLHF	TGTGCCAGCACCACGGGACAGATTTTTAATTCACCCCTCCACTTT
TRBV6-5	NA	NA	TRBJ2-3	CASSLPQSSTDTQYF	TGTGCCAGCAGCCTCCCGCAGTCGAGCACAGATACGCAGTATTTT
TRBV10-3	NA	NA	TRBJ2-7	CAISESGTEDEQYF	TGTGCCATCAGTGAGTCCGGGACTGAGGACGAGCAGTACTTC
TRBV7-2	NA	NA	TRBJ2-7	CASSRELGEMGSF	TGTGCCAGCAGCCGGGAACTCGGGGAGATGGGTTCATTC
TRBV2	TRBD1	NA	TRBJ1-2	CASSEARQGGRGYTF	TGTGCCAGCAGTGAAGCGCGACAGGGTGGACGGGGCTACACCTTC
TRBV2	NA	NA	TRBJ1-1	CASIPYVVATEAFF	TGTGCCAGCATCCCGTACGTTGTAGCCACTGAAGCTTTCTTT
TRBV10-3	NA	NA	TRBJ1-4	CAISGRPNEKLFF	TGTGCCATCAGCGGCAGGCCTAATGAAAAACTGTTTTTT
TRBV5-1	TRBD2	NA	TRBJ2-6	CASSFGGTGANVLTF	TGCGCCAGCAGCTTCGGGGGGACCGGGGCCAACGTCCTGACTTTC
TRBV6-5	NA	NA	TRBJ1-2	CASGLREGYTF	TGTGCCAGCGGATTACGGGAAGGCTACACCTTC
TRBV28	NA	NA	TRBJ1-2	CASVTDQNYGYTF	TGTGCCAGCGTGACAGACCAAAACTATGGCTACACCTTC